This T cell receptor (beta chain) was recovered during a study of tumor-infiltrating lymphocytes in primary liver carcinoma (dated by TCRdb to between 2016 and 2019). Some background on the complete study: Surgical resection was performed in China between 2015 and 2016 on about 5 patients with histopathologically diagnosed primary liver carcinoma. TCRbeta repertoire sequencing covered 35 or so specimens from 5 patients: roughly 25 tumor regions, 5 adjacent noncancerous liver tissues and 5 peripheral blood samples. The study combined TCRbeta repertoire sequencing, expression microarrays and whole-exome sequencing across five regions of each liver tumor, with adjacent normal tissue and blood. Tumors of the five patients were stage T1-T3 N0M0 with maximum diameters of about 4 to 10 cm. Of the five patients (three men and two women, aged 30 to 69 years), four had hepatocellular carcinoma and one had combined HCC and intrahepatic cholangiocarcinoma. Samples yielded roughly 3.65 to 7.5 million productive TCRbeta reads; read depth did not differ significantly between tissue types. High reproducibility was observed for the technical replicate repertoires, with mean shared-clone rates around 0.9 and correlation coefficients above 0.98.

This clonotype appeared a few times. The antigen this receptor binds is unknown. Per-base quality was not reported, and no clone a single base away is much larger than it. Blood RNA was extracted from unsorted whole blood using TRIzol reagent, and germline DNA was obtained with the DNeasy Blood & Tissue kit. At the time of sampling, the patients were treatment-naive and had chronic HBV infection. Before surgery, 3 to 5 milliliters of peripheral blood were collected into K2EDTA tubes. What the study reported, not specific to this receptor: Consistent with antigen-driven expansion, pairs of tumor regions showed higher repertoire overlap (mean roughly 36%) than either tumor-adjacent pairs (approximately 17%) or tumor-blood pairs (about 15%). Bulk unsorted samples precluded comparing CD4+ and CD8+ T cell repertoires. Only the TCR beta chain was sequenced, so true repertoire diversity is likely underestimated because unpaired alpha chains were not captured. The study included only four or five patients, and the authors note findings should be validated in a larger study. The top 250 clones accounted for a significantly greater share of the repertoire in tumors than in blood (p = 0.039).

TCRbeta-specific cDNA was reverse-transcribed from 500 ng total RNA using a constant-region primer and ProtoScript II reverse transcriptase. Construction of the TCRbeta libraries relied on three nested rounds of multiplex PCR, following a slightly modified ARM-PCR procedure. Each of the first two PCR rounds ran for approximately 11 cycles using multiplex TRBV1-TRBV30 forward primers together with a Cbeta reverse primer. A final 25-cycle PCR with Deep VentR polymerase added sample barcodes and Illumina adapters. Before sequencing, amplicons of 200-500 bp were purified from gel using a QIAquick gel extraction kit. The TCRbeta amplicons were sequenced with 250-bp paired-end reads on an Illumina HiSeq 2500. The paper's processing steps were these. Reads were quality-trimmed with Trimmomatic v0.33, and paired reads were merged with FLASH v1.2.11 to recover full CDR3 sequences. MiGEC v1.2.1b assigned V, D and J germline segments to the rearranged TCRbeta sequences. Clonotype statistics, along with Shannon-Wiener diversity indices, were calculated using VDJtools v1.0.0. Except for diversity analysis, only the 250 most abundant clonotypes of each sample were used in subsequent analyses to reduce sampling bias. TCRdb applied fastp at Q25 and MiXCR to the public reads, then kept only in-frame beta chains. Every CDR3 protein is listed once, alongside the most common genes and DNA of its rows. The V and J calls here are based on TCRdb, not the publication. This sample gives fewer than 350,000 distinct CDR3 sequences in total; 60% to 80% of them show up just once. Clones ranked in the top ten supply roughly 9% of the sample.

The germline V gene sets CDR1 to SGHAT and CDR2 to FQNNGV. The V end gives up 5 bases and the J end 5 bases, leaving 7 bases in the junction not matched to a gene. Counted from cysteine to phenylalanine, this CDR3 has 15 amino acids. The DNA shown is the 45-base CDR3, in frame from base 1. The V gene is TRBV11-2 and the J gene is TRBJ2-1, and 9 junction bases match TRBD2. The sequence came from a man in his forties or fifties with primary liver carcinoma and hepatitis B virus infection. Sequenced input: peripheral blood. The CDR3 reads as follows: CASSQREEEDNEQFF. The DNA sequence reads TGTGCCAGCAGCCAGCGGGAGGAAGAAGACAATGAGCAGTTCTTC. The entire variable domain, with the stretches around the CDR3 drawn from the reference TRBV11-2 and TRBJ2-1 proteins, is EAGVAQSPRYKIIEKRQSVAFWCNPISGHATLYWYQQILGQGPKLLIQFQNNGVVDDSQLPKDRFSAERLKGVDSTLKIQPAKLEDSAVYLCASSQREEEDNEQFFGPGTRLTVL.